The sample holds many counts of the clone carrying this T cell receptor beta chain. Its antigen is undetermined. The sample comes from a study of T cells after yellow fever vaccination. Study outcomes and limitations: Clones from primary vaccination mostly reappeared after the booster (approximately 95% CD4, about 85% CD8).

A single record per CDR3 protein comes from TCRdb applying MiXCR to the 5' RACE reads. Of approximately 61,000 distinct CDR3 sequences listed, approximately 7% are singletons. In germline, CDR1 is LNHNV, CDR2 YYDKDF (reference sequence). V was shortened by 0 bases and J by 7 bases, with 12 bases between the two germline ends. The CDR3 has 14 amino acids. The receptor's source is a young man who received the YFV17D yellow fever vaccine. The V and J genes are TRBV15 and TRBJ2-5; D not certain. The source material was CD8+ T cells sorted from PBMCs, sampled on the day of the first yellow fever vaccination. In DNA, the CDR3 is TGTGCCACCAGCAGAGATCTTGGCGTTGGGACCCAGTACTTC. Protein sequence: CATSRDLGVGTQYF.